This T cell receptor (beta chain) stems from a study of post-analysis software for immune sequencing data. In the study overall: Included among the disease courses, which were recorded for the cohort, were relapsing-remitting, secondary progressive and progressive-relapsing multiple sclerosis.

Carried by the TCR beta cDNA libraries were unique molecular identifiers. Each CDR3 protein is one row after TCRdb ran MiXCR on the PCR reads. Of approximately 400,000 distinct CDR3 sequences in the sample, roughly 35% were seen once. Concerning this clonotype itself: As yet, its antigen is unknown. The limits of the CDR3 on the DNA are not certain, so only TCRdb's listed CDR3 is given.

Overall study findings and caveats: Significantly lower normalized Chao1 diversity was found in patients with multiple sclerosis relative to controls. Samples from one preparation batch, clustered by F measure, grouped strongly together. Relative to controls, patients had five TRBV segments at higher frequency, with TRBV5-6, TRBV5-1 and TRBV20-1 among these.

Germline CDR1 reads SGHDT; CDR2 reads YYEEEE. The CDR3 contains 18 residues when both ends are counted. Sequencing was performed on blood. This TCR derives from a girl between 10 and 17 years old with multiple sclerosis. The rearrangement links TRBV5-6 to TRBJ2-6; TRBD1 is taken as the D call from the table, unchecked against the DNA. The CDR3 spells CASSSPGGWASGANVRTF.